This T cell receptor beta chain was observed in a study of blood T cell repertoires in COVID-19. Background on the study: Sites across the United States, Italy and Spain contributed samples from acute and convalescent COVID-19. PBMCs, B-cell-depleted T cells, or T cells provided the cDNA or gDNA that made up the material.

Germline lookup yields CDR1 MNHNS and CDR2 SASEGT. There are 16 residues in the CDR3. V lost 4 bases, J lost 5 bases, and 9 bases stayed unmatched. Participants were placed into cohorts based on the clinical history they reported. Within 2 weeks of study entry, exposed participants had contacted a PCR-confirmed or clinician-diagnosed COVID-19 case. Clones were sequenced by immunoSEQ multiplex PCR, and TCRdb holds only the in-frame ones, with some missing. The data contain approximately 200,000 clones, approximately 86% of them singletons. Many counts were recorded for this clone. The sequencing sample was made of PBMCs or T cells enriched from blood (not recorded which). The chain joins TRBV6-1 to TRBJ2-1; 9 nucleotides agree with TRBD2. This clonotype was obtained from a young woman who had been exposed to COVID-19. The CDR3 DNA follows: TGTGCCAGCAGTGTGAGGCTAGCGGGGACGAACAATGAGCAGTTCTTC. Translating it yields CASSVRLAGTNNEQFF.